The 8 T cell receptor beta chains below all came from one sample that was sequenced in a study of control samples from healthy donors and cancer patients. Clones were read by immunoSEQ multiplex PCR, and TCRdb kept only the in-frame ones, dropping some. Here the sample spans 90,000 to 150,000 clones, more than 70% being singletons. Sequencing was carried out using blood. These receptor sequences come from a middle-aged man in good health.

This chain connects TRBV20-1 to TRBJ2-1; D unresolved. V was shortened by 3 bases and J by 0 bases, with 12 bases between the two germline ends. CDR1 and CDR2 from the germline V gene are DFQATT and SNEGSKA (reference sequence). This CDR3 is built from 15 residues. The CDR3 loop is CSASGRGSSYNEQFF. For the CDR3, the DNA is TGCAGTGCTAGTGGACGTGGCAGCTCCTACAATGAGCAGTTCTTC.

In this sample, this clone turned up many times. The chain uses TRBV3-1 (or the pseudogene TRBV3-2) and TRBJ1-2; no reliable D call. V was trimmed by 1 base and J by 1 base, leaving 10 bases between them. Germline V lookup: CDR1 LGHDT, CDR2 YNNKEL (reference sequence). The length of the CDR3 is 15 residues. The CDR3 region has the DNA TGTGCCAGCAGCCAAGGGCCCGCACTTAACTATGGCTACACCTTC. Translated, it gives CASSQGPALNYGYTF.

V usage is TRBV7-6 and J usage is TRBJ2-3; 10 positions match TRBD2. The V and J ends lost 5 bases and 4 bases, in that order; junction bases with no gene match: 6. CDR1 SGHVS and CDR2 FNYEAQ come from the germline V gene. CDR3 length: 15 amino acids. As DNA, the CDR3 is TGTGCCAGCAGCAAAAGCGGGGGGGCGGCAGATACGCAGTATTTT. Amino acids: CASSKSGGAADTQYF.

There are a few counts of this clone. CDR3 in amino acids: CASSIGVRNSPLHF. The CDR3 region has the DNA TGTGCCAGTAGTATAGGGGTCCGAAATTCACCCCTCCACTTT. The chain carries TRBV19 and TRBJ1-6; D uncertain. CDR3 length: 14 amino acids. Trimming pared 1 base from V and 7 bases from J, leaving 8 bases between. Germline V gives CDR1 LNHDA, CDR2 SQIVND (reference sequence). The entire variable domain, with the rest obtained from reference TRBV19 and TRBJ1-6, is as follows: DGGITQSPKYLFRKEGQNVTLSCEQNLNHDAMYWYRQDPGQGLRLIYYSQIVNDFQKGDIAEGYSVSREKKESFPLTVTSAQKNPTAFYLCASSIGVRNSPLHFGNGTRLTVT.

The chain combines TRBV5-1 with TRBJ1-6; no clear D. V was shortened by 5 bases and J by 7 bases, with 13 bases between the two germline ends. The CDR3 extends over 14 amino acids. CDR1 is SGHRS, CDR2 YFSETQ, per germline. The CDR3 loop reads CASSWARGNSPLHF. CDR3 coding DNA: TGCGCCAGCAGTTGGGCCCGTGGGAATTCACCCCTCCACTTT.

V is TRBV11-2 and J is TRBJ1-2; unclear D gene. The V gene lost 1 base and the J gene lost 4 bases, with 13 bases spanning the gap. This CDR3 has 15 amino acids. Germline V CDR1 and CDR2: SGHAT, FQNNGV. This CDR3 reads CASSLAASGSYGYTF. The DNA of the CDR3 is TGTGCCAGCAGCTTAGCGGCCAGTGGCTCCTATGGCTACACCTTC. Full variable domain (outside the CDR3, taken from reference TRBV11-2 and TRBJ1-2): EAGVAQSPRYKIIEKRQSVAFWCNPISGHATLYWYQQILGQGPKLLIQFQNNGVVDDSQLPKDRFSAERLKGVDSTLKIQPAKLEDSAVYLCASSLAASGSYGYTFGSGTRLTVV.

V gene TRBV6-5 combines with J gene TRBJ2-1, with 7 bases that match TRBD2. Unmatched junction bases numbered 13, after V lost 8 bases and J lost 9 bases. The CDR3 extends over 14 amino acids. From germline, CDR1 is MNHEY and CDR2 SVGAGI. The CDR3 DNA reads as TGTGCCAGCGGGGGGGGACTTCTACGATCTGAGCAGTTCTTC. Translating gives CASGGGLLRSEQFF.

The count of this clone is one. This chain joins TRBV27 and TRBJ1-5, with TRBD1 as a possible D gene (6 bases). V gave up 3 bases and J gave up 1 base, with 10 bases separating them. The germline gives CDR1 MNHEY, CDR2 SMNVEV (reference sequence). This CDR3 is 15 amino acids long. The CDR3: CASSFTRGSNQPQHF. The CDR3 DNA is TGTGCCAGCAGTTTTACCAGGGGCAGCAATCAGCCCCAGCATTTT.